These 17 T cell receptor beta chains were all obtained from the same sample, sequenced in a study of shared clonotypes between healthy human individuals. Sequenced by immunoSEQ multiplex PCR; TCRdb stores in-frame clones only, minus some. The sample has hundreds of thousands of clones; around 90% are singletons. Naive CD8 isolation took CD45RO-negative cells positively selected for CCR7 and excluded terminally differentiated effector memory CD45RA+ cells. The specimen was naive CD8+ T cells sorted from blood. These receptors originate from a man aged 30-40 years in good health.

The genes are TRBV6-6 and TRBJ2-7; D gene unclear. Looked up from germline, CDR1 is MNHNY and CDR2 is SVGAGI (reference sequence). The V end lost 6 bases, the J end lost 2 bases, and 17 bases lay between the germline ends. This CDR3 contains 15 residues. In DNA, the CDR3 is TGTGCCAGCAGAACCCGAAGGATGGGCGCCTACGAGCAGTACTTC. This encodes CASRTRRMGAYEQYF.

Written as DNA, the CDR3 is TGTGCCAGCAGCTTAGGGACAGGGACTTTAAAACCCTATGGCTACACCTTC. It codes for CASSLGTGTLKPYGYTF. V usage is TRBV5-6 and J usage is TRBJ1-2, with 9 bases that match TRBD1. Per the germline V gene, CDR1 is SGHDT and CDR2 is YYEEEE. V lost 2 bases to trimming and J lost 4 bases; unmatched junction nucleotides: 12. The CDR3 contains 17 residues.

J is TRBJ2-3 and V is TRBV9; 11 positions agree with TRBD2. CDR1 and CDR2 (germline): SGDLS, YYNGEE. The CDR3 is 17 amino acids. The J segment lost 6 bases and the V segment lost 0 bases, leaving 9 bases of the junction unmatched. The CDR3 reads CASSVAYSGRASDTQYF. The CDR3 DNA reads TGTGCCAGCAGCGTAGCATATAGCGGGAGGGCCTCCGATACGCAGTATTTT.

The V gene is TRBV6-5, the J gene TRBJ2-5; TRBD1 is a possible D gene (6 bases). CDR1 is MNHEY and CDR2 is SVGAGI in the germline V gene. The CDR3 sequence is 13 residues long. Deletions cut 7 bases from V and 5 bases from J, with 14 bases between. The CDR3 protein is CASTQTGGETQYF. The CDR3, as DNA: TGTGCCAGCACACAGACAGGTGGGGAGACCCAGTACTTC.

As DNA, the CDR3 is TGTGCCAGCAGTTTCGGACAGGGGCCAGGAGGGCATGGCTACACCTTC. It yields the protein CASSFGQGPGGHGYTF. The chain uses TRBV27 and TRBJ1-2, with TRBD1 identical over 9 bases. V gave up 3 bases and J gave up 6 bases; unmatched junction bases: 11. CDR3 length: 16 residues. From germline, CDR1 is MNHEY and CDR2 SMNVEV (reference sequence).

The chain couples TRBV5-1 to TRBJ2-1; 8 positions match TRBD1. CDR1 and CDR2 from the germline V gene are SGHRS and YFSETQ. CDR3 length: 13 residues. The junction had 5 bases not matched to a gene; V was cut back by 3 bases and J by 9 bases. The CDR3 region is CASSSGQGFEQFF. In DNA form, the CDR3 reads TGCGCCAGCAGCTCCGGACAGGGTTTTGAGCAGTTCTTC.

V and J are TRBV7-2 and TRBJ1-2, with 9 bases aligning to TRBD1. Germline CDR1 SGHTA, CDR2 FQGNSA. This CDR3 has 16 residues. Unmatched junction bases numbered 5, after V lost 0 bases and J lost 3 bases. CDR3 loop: CASSLAWRTGDYGYTF. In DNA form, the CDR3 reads TGTGCCAGCAGCTTAGCGTGGAGGACAGGGGACTATGGCTACACCTTC.

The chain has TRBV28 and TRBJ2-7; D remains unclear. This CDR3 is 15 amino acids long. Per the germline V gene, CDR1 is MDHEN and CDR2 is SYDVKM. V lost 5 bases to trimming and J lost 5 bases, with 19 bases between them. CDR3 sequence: CASSPTPASTHEQYF. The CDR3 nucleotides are TGTGCCAGCAGTCCTACCCCAGCGAGCACTCACGAGCAGTACTTC.

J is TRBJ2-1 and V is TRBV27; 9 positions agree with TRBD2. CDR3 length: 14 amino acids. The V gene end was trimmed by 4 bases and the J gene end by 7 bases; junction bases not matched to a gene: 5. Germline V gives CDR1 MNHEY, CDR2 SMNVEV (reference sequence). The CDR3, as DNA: TGTGCCAGCAGTTCTGTAGCGGGAGTAAATGAGCAGTTCTTC. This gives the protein CASSSVAGVNEQFF.

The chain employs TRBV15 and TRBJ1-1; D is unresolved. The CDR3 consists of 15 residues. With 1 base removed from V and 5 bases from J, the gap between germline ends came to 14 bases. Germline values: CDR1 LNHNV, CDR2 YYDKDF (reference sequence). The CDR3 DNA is TGTGCCACCAGCAGAGGTAGGGTGGCAGCGACTGAAGCTTTCTTT. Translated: CATSRGRVAATEAFF.

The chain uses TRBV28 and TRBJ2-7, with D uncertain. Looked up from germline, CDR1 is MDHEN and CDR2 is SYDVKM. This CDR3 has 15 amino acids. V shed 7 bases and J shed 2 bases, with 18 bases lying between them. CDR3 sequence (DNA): TGTGCCAGCATTGGTACCACACCGACGCCCTACGAGCAGTACTTC. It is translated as CASIGTTPTPYEQYF.

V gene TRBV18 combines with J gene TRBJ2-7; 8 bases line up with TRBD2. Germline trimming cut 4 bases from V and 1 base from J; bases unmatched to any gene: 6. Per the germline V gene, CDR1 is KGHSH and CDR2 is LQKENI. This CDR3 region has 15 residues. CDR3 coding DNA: TGTGCCAGCTCACGAGGAACTAGCGGTTCCTACGAGCAGTACTTC. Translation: CASSRGTSGSYEQYF.

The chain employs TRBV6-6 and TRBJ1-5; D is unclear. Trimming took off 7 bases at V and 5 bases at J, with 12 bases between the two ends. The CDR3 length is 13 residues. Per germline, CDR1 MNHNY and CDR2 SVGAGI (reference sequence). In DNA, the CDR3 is TGTGCCAGCACCCACGACCCTTATCAGCCCCAGCATTTT. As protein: CASTHDPYQPQHF.

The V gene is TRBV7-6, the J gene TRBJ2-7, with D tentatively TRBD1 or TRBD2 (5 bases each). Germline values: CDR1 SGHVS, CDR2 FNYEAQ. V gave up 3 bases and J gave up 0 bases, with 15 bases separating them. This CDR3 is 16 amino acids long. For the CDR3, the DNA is TGTGCCAGCAGCTTGGGTGGGACGTTGAGCTCCTACGAGCAGTACTTC. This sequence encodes CASSLGGTLSSYEQYF.

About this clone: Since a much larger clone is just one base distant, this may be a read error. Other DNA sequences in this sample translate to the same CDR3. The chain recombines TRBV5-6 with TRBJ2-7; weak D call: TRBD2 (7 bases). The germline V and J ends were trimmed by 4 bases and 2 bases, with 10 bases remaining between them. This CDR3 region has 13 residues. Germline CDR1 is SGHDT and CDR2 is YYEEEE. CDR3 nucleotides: TGTGCCAGCAGCCCCGGGGGGCCCTACGAGCAGTACTTC. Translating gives CASSPGGPYEQYF. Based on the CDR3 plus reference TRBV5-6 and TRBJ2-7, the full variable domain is DAGVTQSPTHLIKTRGQQVTLRCSPKSGHDTVSWYQQALGQGPQFIFQYYEEEERQRGNFPDRFSGHQFPNYSSELNVNALLLGDSALYLCASSPGGPYEQYFGPGTRLTVT.

The chain's CDR3 is CASSVYSYEQYF. In DNA, the CDR3 is TGTGCCAGCAGTGTCTACTCCTACGAGCAGTACTTC. V is TRBV2 and J is TRBJ2-7; D unclear. The CDR3 extends over 12 amino acids. Germline V gene data show CDR1 as SNHLY and CDR2 as FYNNEI. V was pared by 4 bases and J by 0 bases, with 4 bases between.

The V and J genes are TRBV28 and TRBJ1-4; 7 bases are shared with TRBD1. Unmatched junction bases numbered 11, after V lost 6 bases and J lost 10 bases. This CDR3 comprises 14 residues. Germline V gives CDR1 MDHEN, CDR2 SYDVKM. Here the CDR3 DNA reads TGTGCCAGCAGCCGTGAACAGGGGTATTCAAAACTGTTTTTT. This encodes CASSREQGYSKLFF.